The sequence of this T cell receptor (beta chain) was determined in a study of blood T cell repertoires in COVID-19. For this clone: Other DNA sequences from this sample encode an identical CDR3 as well.

The protocol was immunoSEQ multiplex PCR, while the TCRdb copy is restricted to in-frame clones and leaves out a portion. The sample records hundreds of thousands of clones, 86% being singletons. J gave up 6 bases and V 4 bases, and 5 bases lay outside the gene matches. This CDR3 spans 14 amino acids. Germline CDR1 reads SGHAT; CDR2 reads FQNNGV. The sample was peripheral blood. The chain couples TRBV11-2 to TRBJ2-5; 10 bases match TRBD1. The receptor was isolated from a woman younger than 45 who had recovered from COVID-19. The CDR3 protein is CASSSRQGAKTQYF. The CDR3 DNA follows: TGTGCCAGCAGCTCCCGACAGGGGGCGAAGACCCAGTACTTC.